The 25 T cell receptor beta chains below were found in one sample sequenced in a study of blood T cell repertoires in COVID-19. Method: immunoSEQ multiplex PCR; TCRdb's copy keeps in-frame clones and lacks some. The sample records under 200,000 clones, 70% to 80% being singletons. Sequencing was done on a sample of peripheral blood. Receptor source: a woman aged 60-75 years with COVID-19, enrolled during active disease.

This clone has just one count. The chain carries TRBV5-4 and TRBJ2-3, with TRBD1 matching over 12 bases. Germline-derived CDR1 and CDR2 are SGHNT and YYREEE (reference sequence). CDR3 length: 15 amino acids. Germline trimming cut 2 bases from V and 8 bases from J; bases unmatched to any gene: 6. DNA of the CDR3: TGTGCCAGCAGCTTCGAGGGACAGGGGGCGTTTACGCAGTATTTT. This sequence encodes CASSFEGQGAFTQYF.

V gene TRBV15 combines with J gene TRBJ2-7, with D perhaps matching TRBD1 (6 bases). This CDR3 spans 16 amino acids. Trimming took 0 bases from V and 5 from J, leaving 17 bases between them. The germline gives CDR1 LNHNV, CDR2 YYDKDF (reference sequence). The CDR3 loop reads CATSRDLGQGRNEQYF. In DNA, the CDR3 is TGTGCCACCAGCAGAGATCTAGGGCAGGGGAGAAACGAGCAGTACTTC.

J is TRBJ1-2 and V is TRBV28; TRBD1 agrees at 8 bases. The ends lost 6 bases at V and 7 bases at J; junction bases unmatched: 16. CDR1 and CDR2 from the germline V gene are MDHEN and SYDVKM. This CDR3 spans 16 amino acids. The DNA of the CDR3 is TGTGCCAGCAGACCCCGGACAGGGAAGAAGATGGGTGGCTACACCTTC. Residues: CASRPRTGKKMGGYTF.

This rearrangement joins TRBV7-9 to TRBJ2-4; no definite D call. Germline CDR1 and CDR2: SEHNR and FQNEAQ (reference sequence). CDR3 length: 14 residues. The germline V and J ends were trimmed by 1 base and 7 bases, with 11 bases remaining between them. CDR3 protein: CASSLVGGQNIQYF. For the CDR3, the DNA is TGTGCCAGCAGCTTAGTGGGTGGGCAGAACATTCAGTACTTC.

The rearrangement uses TRBV5-1 and TRBJ2-7, with D possibly matching TRBD1 (6 bases). Germline V gene sequence: CDR1 SGHRS, CDR2 YFSETQ. V was cut by 2 bases and J by 7 bases, with 16 bases left in between. The CDR3 has 14 amino acids. The CDR3 here is CASSFSLGTPEQYF. Written as DNA, the CDR3 is TGCGCCAGCAGCTTTTCACTCGGGACACCTGAGCAGTACTTC.

The gene calls are TRBV19 and TRBJ1-4; 7 bases are a match to TRBD1. The CDR3 totals 14 residues. With V trimmed by 6 bases and J by 7 bases, 8 bases remained unmatched. Germline V gene sequence: CDR1 LNHDA, CDR2 SQIVND (reference sequence). CDR3 protein: CASSSTGAAEKLFF. The DNA of the CDR3 is TGTGCCAGTAGCAGCACAGGGGCAGCTGAAAAACTGTTTTTT.

The chain joins TRBV4-3 to TRBJ1-5; perhaps TRBD1 as D (5 bases). Germline CDR1 reads LGHNA; CDR2 reads YSLEER. Between the trimmed V and J ends, which lost 1 base and 4 bases, there was a span of 5 bases. This CDR3 is built from 13 residues. CDR3: CASSQGQNQPQHF. The CDR3 DNA sequence: TGCGCCAGCAGCCAAGGACAGAATCAGCCCCAGCATTTT.

CDR3 sequence reads: CASSDDSNYGYTF. CDR3 nucleotide sequence: TGTGCCAGCAGTGACGACAGCAACTATGGCTACACCTTC. The rearrangement joins TRBV7-3 to TRBJ1-2, with D perhaps matching TRBD1 (5 bases). The CDR3 consists of 13 residues. V lost 6 bases, J lost 2 bases, and 10 bases lay in between. Germline CDR1 SGHTA, CDR2 FQGTGA.

In its sample, this clone was seen once. The chain links TRBV9 to TRBJ2-5; 10 bases match TRBD1. This CDR3 has 17 residues. J was trimmed by 2 bases and V by 4 bases; bases with no gene match: 11. Germline V gene data show CDR1 as SGDLS and CDR2 as YYNGEE. The CDR3 DNA follows: TGTGCCAGCAGCCGAGGACAGGGGGGGTTGTATCAAGAGACCCAGTACTTC. This codes for CASSRGQGGLYQETQYF.

The V and J genes are TRBV6-5 and TRBJ1-5, with D tentatively TRBD1 (6 bases). From germline, CDR1 is MNHEY and CDR2 SVGAGI. The CDR3 is 15 amino acids. Trimming removed 6 bases at V and 5 bases at J, with 17 bases between. The CDR3 region is CASRRTSRGDQPQHF. The DNA for the CDR3 is TGTGCCAGCAGACGGACATCCAGGGGAGATCAGCCCCAGCATTTT.

The CDR3 sequence is CASSSTSGRALYNEQFF. As DNA, the CDR3 is TGTGCCAGCAGCTCCACTAGCGGGAGGGCGCTTTACAATGAGCAGTTCTTC. The chain employs TRBV11-3 and TRBJ2-1; 13 bases agree with TRBD2. Germline CDR1 SGHNT, CDR2 YENEEA. The CDR3 totals 17 residues. The trim removed 4 bases at V and 4 bases at J, leaving 7 bases unmatched.

The genes are TRBV7-6 and TRBJ2-5; 12 bases line up with TRBD1. The trim removed 5 bases at V and 4 bases at J, leaving 11 bases unmatched. Germline V gives CDR1 SGHVS, CDR2 FNYEAQ. The CDR3 spans 17 residues. DNA for the CDR3: TGTGCCAGCAGCACGGGACAGGGGGCTTTATCGGGAGAGACCCAGTACTTC. Translating it yields CASSTGQGALSGETQYF.

The V and J genes are TRBV19 and TRBJ2-4; D is unresolved. Germline V gene lookup returns CDR1 LNHDA and CDR2 SQIVND (reference sequence). The ends were cut back, 5 bases at V and 8 bases at J, with 16 bases in the middle. This CDR3 has 14 residues. CDR3 amino acids: CASSYRNLRDIQYF. The CDR3 DNA follows: TGTGCCAGTAGTTACCGGAACCTTCGGGACATTCAGTACTTC. Filled out from reference TRBV19 and TRBJ2-4, the complete variable domain reads DGGITQSPKYLFRKEGQNVTLSCEQNLNHDAMYWYRQDPGQGLRLIYYSQIVNDFQKGDIAEGYSVSREKKESFPLTVTSAQKNPTAFYLCASSYRNLRDIQYFGAGTRLSVL.

This chain links TRBV29-1 with TRBJ1-2, with 9 positions matching TRBD1. Trimming at V came to 6 bases and at J to 1 base, leaving 3 bases not matched to a gene. The CDR3 is 13 residues long. Germline V gene sequence: CDR1 SQVTM, CDR2 ANQGSEA. CDR3: CSVLDRGNYGYTF. The CDR3 nucleotides are TGCAGCGTCCTGGACAGGGGTAACTATGGCTACACCTTC. Looking up the rest from reference TRBV29-1 and TRBJ1-2 gives the full variable domain: SAVISQKPSRDICQRGTSLTIQCQVDSQVTMMFWYRQQPGQSLTLIATANQGSEATYESGFVIDKFPISRPNLTFSTLTVSNMSPEDSSIYLCSVLDRGNYGYTFGSGTRLTVV.

This chain links TRBV6-6 with TRBJ1-2; TRBD1 matches at 7 bases. This CDR3 has 19 amino acids. Trimming took 8 bases from V and 2 from J; bases not matched to a gene: 23. CDR1 is MNHNY and CDR2 is SVGAGI in the germline V gene (reference sequence). CDR3 amino acids: CASGPVSPDRTGENYGYTF. CDR3 bases: TGTGCCAGCGGTCCAGTCTCTCCCGATAGGACAGGCGAGAACTATGGCTACACCTTC.

J is TRBJ2-2 and V is TRBV5-6; TRBD1 might be the D (6 bases). This CDR3 is 14 amino acids long. Germline values: CDR1 SGHDT, CDR2 YYEEEE. Between the trimmed V and J ends, which lost 2 bases and 3 bases, there was a span of 8 bases. CDR3 loop: CASSFQGYTGELFF. The CDR3 bases are TGTGCCAGCAGCTTCCAGGGGTACACCGGGGAGCTGTTTTTT. The full variable domain, in which reference TRBV5-6 and TRBJ2-2 provide the parts outside the CDR3, is DAGVTQSPTHLIKTRGQQVTLRCSPKSGHDTVSWYQQALGQGPQFIFQYYEEEERQRGNFPDRFSGHQFPNYSSELNVNALLLGDSALYLCASSFQGYTGELFFGEGSRLTVL.

In this sample, this clone turned up a few times. The chain carries TRBV7-9 and TRBJ2-1, with D perhaps matching TRBD1 (6 bases). V shed 7 bases and J shed 0 bases, with 13 bases lying between them. The CDR3 covers 15 residues. In germline, CDR1 is SEHNR, CDR2 FQNEAQ (reference sequence). The CDR3 region is CASTQGLSSYNEQFF. CDR3 coding DNA: TGTGCCAGCACCCAGGGGCTGAGCTCCTACAATGAGCAGTTCTTC.

The chain's CDR3 is CASSQDLAYNEQFF. Here the CDR3 DNA reads TGCGCCAGCAGCCAAGATCTAGCTTACAATGAGCAGTTCTTC. The V gene is TRBV4-1, the J gene TRBJ2-1; maybe TRBD2 (5 bases). CDR1 and CDR2 (germline): MGHRA, YSYEKL. V was clipped by 0 bases and J by 4 bases, with 7 bases between them. This CDR3 comprises 14 residues.

The chain carries TRBV6-5 and TRBJ2-6, with D possibly being TRBD1 (6 bases). Germline V CDR1 and CDR2: MNHEY, SVGAGI. The CDR3 runs to 15 residues. The V gene lost 9 bases and the J gene lost 3 bases, with 15 bases spanning the gap. The CDR3, as DNA: TGTGCCAGTGGCTACAGGGTAGGTGGGGCCAACGTCCTGACTTTC. It translates to CASGYRVGGANVLTF.

This clone has a handful of counts. The CDR3 sequence: CASSLDRDSSYGYTF. CDR3 coding DNA: TGTGCCAGCAGCTTAGATAGGGACAGTTCCTATGGCTACACCTTC. The V and J genes are TRBV7-9 and TRBJ1-2; 7 positions agree with TRBD1. This CDR3 comprises 15 residues. The germline CDR1 and CDR2 sequences are SEHNR and FQNEAQ (reference sequence). Trimming took 1 base from V and 4 from J; bases not matched to a gene: 6. Looking up the rest from reference TRBV7-9 and TRBJ1-2 gives the full variable domain: DTGVSQNPRHKITKRGQNVTFRCDPISEHNRLYWYRQTLGQGPEFLTYFQNEAQLEKSRLLSDRFSAERPKGSFSTLEIQRTEQGDSAMYLCASSLDRDSSYGYTFGSGTRLTVV.

This clone was counted once. The chain recombines TRBV3-1 (or the pseudogene TRBV3-2) with TRBJ2-1; 9 bases agree with TRBD2. This CDR3 has 16 amino acids. The trim removed 1 base at V and 8 bases at J, leaving 9 bases unmatched. Germline V gene lookup returns CDR1 LGHDT and CDR2 YNNKEL (reference sequence). DNA of the CDR3: TGTGCCAGCAGCCAAGCATTAGCGGGAGTTTCACATGAGCAGTTCTTC. Its protein is CASSQALAGVSHEQFF.

This clone was seen more than once but under ten times. The rearrangement joins TRBV7-2 to TRBJ2-1; 9 bases agree with TRBD1. Trimming removed 5 bases from V and 8 bases from J; junction bases left unmatched: 7. This CDR3 has 14 amino acids. Germline V gene lookup returns CDR1 SGHTA and CDR2 FQGNSA. The CDR3, as DNA: TGTGCCAGCAGCCTGATGACAGGGGGACATGAGCAGTTCTTC. Amino acid sequence: CASSLMTGGHEQFF.

V gene TRBV6-6 combines with J gene TRBJ1-2; unclear D gene. Germline values: CDR1 MNHNY, CDR2 SVGAGI (reference sequence). The V and J ends lost 6 bases and 8 bases respectively, with 19 bases between them. This CDR3 is 14 amino acids long. The CDR3 sequence: CASSPPGSSGGYTF. For the CDR3, the DNA is TGTGCCAGCAGCCCCCCGGGGTCCTCCGGGGGCTACACCTTC.

For the CDR3, the DNA is TGTGCCACCAGCAGGGAGGGGGCGGGTGATACGCAGTATTTT. As protein: CATSREGAGDTQYF. The J gene is TRBJ2-3, the V gene TRBV15; D perhaps matches TRBD1 (7 bases). The CDR3 is made up of 14 amino acids. Germline values: CDR1 LNHNV, CDR2 YYDKDF (reference sequence). V was clipped by 3 bases and J by 6 bases, with 13 bases between them.

The chain combines TRBV11-1 with TRBJ1-5; tentatively, D is TRBD1 (6 bases). Trimming left V 4 bases short and J 9 bases short, with 13 bases between. Germline V gene data show CDR1 as SGHAT and CDR2 as FQDESV (reference sequence). This CDR3 is built from 13 residues. The CDR3 DNA is TGTGCCAGCAGCTACGGTTTCAGGGGGCCCCAGCATTTT. Translating gives CASSYGFRGPQHF.